This is a list of T cell receptor beta chains from one sample in a study of blood T cell repertoires in COVID-19. Libraries were prepared by immunoSEQ multiplex PCR; TCRdb keeps only in-frame clonotypes and omits some of them. The data hold over 60,000 clones, with 76% observed a single time. The sequenced material came from peripheral blood. Receptors originate from a man between 60 and 75 years old with COVID-19, enrolled during active disease. CDR3s include the opening cysteine and the closing phenylalanine or tryptophan. The order of the fields is CDR3 length, V gene, D gene, clone size, J gene, CDR3 DNA, CDR3 protein. The D gene is left open where the match is weak. For some rows the clone size is stated as once, few or many, or as a class when expanded; others skip it.

>14|TRBV7-2|TRBD2|NA|TRBJ2-5
TGTGCCAGCAGCTTCGCTAGCGGGGGAGAGACCCAGTACTTC
CASSFASGGETQYF
>17|TRBV5-5|TRBD2|few|TRBJ2-3
TGTGCCAGCAGCTCGCAACCGGGACTACCTGGGGCAGATACGCAGTATTTT
CASSSQPGLPGADTQYF
>15|TRBV27|NA|NA|TRBJ2-7
TGTGCCAGCAGTTTATCCACGGCTTTGAGGTACGAGCAGTACTTC
CASSLSTALRYEQYF
>14|TRBV7-9|NA|NA|TRBJ2-4
TGTGCCAGCAGCTCTGACAGGGCCAAAAACATTCAGTACTTC
CASSSDRAKNIQYF
>15|TRBV2|NA|NA|TRBJ1-5
TGTGCCAGCAGTGAAACCGACATTAGCAATCAGCCCCAGCATTTT
CASSETDISNQPQHF
>14|TRBV5-1|TRBD1|NA|TRBJ2-2
TGCGCCAGCAGCGGGACGGGACAGACCGGGGAGCTGTTTTTT
CASSGTGQTGELFF
>16|TRBV5-1|NA|few|TRBJ1-1
TGCGCCAGCAGCATTGAGGGAATGGGACAGAACACTGAAGCTTTCTTT
CASSIEGMGQNTEAFF
>15|TRBV2|NA|NA|TRBJ2-7
TGTGCCAGCACGGTGGCAGGGGGAGGTGTGGGCGAGCAGTACTTC
CASTVAGGGVGEQYF
>12|TRBV29-1|TRBD2|NA|TRBJ2-7
TGCAGCGTTGAACTAGCGGCCTACGAGCAGTACTTC
CSVELAAYEQYF
>14|TRBV6-5|TRBD1|NA|TRBJ1-2
TGTGCCAGCAATCCGGGACAGGGGGCTCGCGGCTACACCTTC
CASNPGQGARGYTF
>15|TRBV24-1|TRBD1|NA|TRBJ2-3
TGTGCCACCGCTCAGACAGGGGAGGGCACAGATACGCAGTATTTT
CATAQTGEGTDTQYF
>15|TRBV7-2|NA|NA|TRBJ2-5
TGTGCCAGCAGCTGGGGGGGGGCTAGCTTAGAGACCCAGTACTTC
CASSWGGASLETQYF
>14|TRBV6-5|TRBD1|few|TRBJ2-5
TGTGCCAGCACGCCCCAGGGGGTCTGGGAGACCCAGTACTTC
CASTPQGVWETQYF
>14|TRBV11-1|NA|NA|TRBJ1-6
TGTGCCAGCAGCTTAGTCGAAGCGAGTTCACCCCTCCACTTT
CASSLVEASSPLHF
>15|TRBV5-4|TRBD1|NA|TRBJ2-5
TGTGCCAGCAGCCGGCCGGGACAGGGGGTTAAGACCCAGTACTTC
CASSRPGQGVKTQYF
>15|TRBV5-1|NA|NA|TRBJ1-4
TGCGCCAGCAGGCCGTCAGGGCTGGCTAATGAAAAACTGTTTTTT
CASRPSGLANEKLFF
>14|TRBV19|NA|NA|TRBJ2-2
TGTGCCACCGACATCCAGGGTCCCACCGGGGAGCTGTTTTTT
CATDIQGPTGELFF
>14|TRBV6-5|NA|NA|TRBJ2-1
TGTGCCAGCAGTAAGCGGACCTCCTACAATGAGCAGTTCTTC
CASSKRTSYNEQFF
>13|TRBV19|TRBD1|NA|TRBJ2-1
TGTGCCAGTAGTAGGGGACAGAACAATGAGCAGTTCTTC
CASSRGQNNEQFF
>14|TRBV5-1|TRBD1|NA|TRBJ1-4
TGCGCCAGCAGTACGGGCAGGGGGAATGAAAAACTGTTTTTT
CASSTGRGNEKLFF